The present TCR beta chain was sequenced within a study of T cells in localized non-small cell lung cancer (TCRdb year 2020). For context, the study as a whole: The study analyzed T cell repertoires of 200 to 250 early-stage NSCLC patients, comparing tumors and uninvolved tumor-adjacent lungs. The cohort consisted of approximately 240 treatment-naive NSCLC patients whose localized lung tumors had been resected. A mean age of approximately 70 years was recorded for the NSCLC patients, of whom 120 to 150 were male and 95 to 110 were female. Here is what the overall study found, with its caveats: Because of the exploratory design, TCR variables were selected using unadjusted p-values without false-discovery rate correction. Uninvolved tumor-adjacent lung showed the highest T cell clonality, higher than tumor, which suggests more focused antigenic responses in the adjacent lung. Longer overall survival was associated with higher T cell density in blood, whereas shorter survival was associated with higher clonality in adjacent lung. Of the top 100 tumor clones, a median of roughly 60 were detected in paired uninvolved adjacent lung; under 35 were also among that lung's top 100. Multi-region tumor sequencing was not performed, so intratumor heterogeneity could not be excluded.

On this clone itself: Its antigen specificity is not known. One end of the junction is discordant with germline, which a read error may explain.

At diagnosis, tumor, uninvolved tumor-adjacent lung and peripheral blood were collected and then preserved as a mix of FFPE and fresh-frozen material. For TCR repertoire profiling, blood samples were analyzed as peripheral blood mononuclear cells. The immunoSEQ Assay was used to sequence TCR beta CDR3 regions from DNA. Regarding the original processing steps: T cell density was computed as TCR beta template counts normalized to usable DNA estimated by amplifying housekeeping genes. Richness was estimated with the preseqR package, extrapolating to 400,000 templates for PBMC samples and 120,000 templates for tissue samples. Clonality was calculated as one minus Pielou's evenness. Tissue-enriched TCRs were identified by differential abundance testing using productive amino-acid clonotypes, minimum total count 5 and alpha 0.1. The Jaccard Index and the Morisita Overlap Index were used to measure how much the repertoires overlapped between compartments. GLIPH clustered TCR beta CDR3s with public tetramer-defined viral CDR3s; viral motifs required at least three viral sequences plus V-gene enrichment. TCRdb retrieved this table from immuneACCESS and kept in-frame rearrangements only. Not all clones are present; in checked studies, unresolved V genes account for under half, and no reason is known for the remainder. V, J and clone size reflect that table, while D and trimming were determined from the DNA. For this sample the table gives tens of thousands of clones, of which roughly 91% were detected only once. About an eighth of the sample comes from the top ten.

From the germline V gene (reference sequence), CDR1 is DFQATT and CDR2 is SNEGSKA. The CDR3 holds 10 amino acids from the cysteine to the phenylalanine. The read is trimmed to its CDR3 DNA, 30 bases read in frame from base 1. The sequencing here drew on peripheral blood, taken before any cancer treatment. The chain was built from TRBV20-1 and TRBJ2-7; too little of a D gene remains to name it. The receptor's source is a male donor older than 55 with stage I lung adenocarcinoma. This receptor has the CDR3 CSARVGEQYF. The nucleotides read TGCAGTGCCAGAGTGGGGGAGCAGTACTTC.